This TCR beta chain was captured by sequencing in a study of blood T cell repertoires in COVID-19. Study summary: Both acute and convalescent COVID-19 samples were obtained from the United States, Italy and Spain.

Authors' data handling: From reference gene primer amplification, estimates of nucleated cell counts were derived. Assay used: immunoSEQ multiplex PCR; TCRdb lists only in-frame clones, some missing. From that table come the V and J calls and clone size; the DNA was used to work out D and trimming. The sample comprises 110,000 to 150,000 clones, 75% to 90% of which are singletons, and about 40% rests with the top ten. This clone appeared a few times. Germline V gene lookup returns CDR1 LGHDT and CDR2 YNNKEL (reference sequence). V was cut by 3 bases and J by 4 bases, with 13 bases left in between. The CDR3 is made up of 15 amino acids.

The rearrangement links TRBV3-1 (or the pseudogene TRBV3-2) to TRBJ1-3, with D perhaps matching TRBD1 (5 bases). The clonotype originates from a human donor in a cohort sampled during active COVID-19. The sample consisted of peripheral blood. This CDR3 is CASSQEGARGNTIYF. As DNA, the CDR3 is TGTGCCAGCAGCCAGGAAGGGGCGAGGGGAAACACCATATATTTT.